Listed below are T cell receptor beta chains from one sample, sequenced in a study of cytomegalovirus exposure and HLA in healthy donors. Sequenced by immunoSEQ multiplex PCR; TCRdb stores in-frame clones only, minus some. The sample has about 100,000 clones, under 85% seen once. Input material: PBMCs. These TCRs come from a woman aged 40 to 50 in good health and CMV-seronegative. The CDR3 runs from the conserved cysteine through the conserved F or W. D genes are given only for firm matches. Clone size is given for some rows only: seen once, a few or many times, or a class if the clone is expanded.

cdr3_aa: CASRSPGGQETQYF; cdr3_nt: TGCGCCAGCAGATCTCCGGGAGGGCAAGAGACCCAGTACTTC; d_call: TRBD2; v_call: TRBV5-1; j_call: TRBJ2-5; clone_size: NA
cdr3_aa: CASSSGHVTEAFF; cdr3_nt: TGTGCCAGCAGTTCTGGACACGTCACTGAAGCTTTCTTT; d_call: NA; v_call: TRBV6-6; j_call: TRBJ1-1; clone_size: NA
cdr3_aa: CASSSRTSYEQYF; cdr3_nt: TGTGCCAGCAGCTCGCGTACGTCCTACGAGCAGTACTTC; d_call: NA; v_call: TRBV5-8; j_call: TRBJ2-7; clone_size: NA
cdr3_aa: CASSVAGGPTDTQYF; cdr3_nt: TGTGCCAGCAGCGTAGCGGGGGGTCCCACAGATACGCAGTATTTT; d_call: TRBD2; v_call: TRBV4-2; j_call: TRBJ2-3; clone_size: NA
cdr3_aa: CASSPRTSGRSNTQYF; cdr3_nt: TGTGCCAGCAGCCCGCGGACTAGCGGGAGATCAAATACGCAGTATTTT; d_call: TRBD2; v_call: TRBV9; j_call: TRBJ2-3; clone_size: NA
cdr3_aa: CASSPERQNTEAFF; cdr3_nt: TGTGCCAGCTCACCGGAACGACAAAACACTGAAGCTTTCTTT; d_call: NA; v_call: TRBV18; j_call: TRBJ1-1; clone_size: NA
cdr3_aa: CAIRYQGDVETQYF; cdr3_nt: TGTGCCATCAGATACCAGGGGGATGTTGAGACCCAGTACTTC; d_call: TRBD1; v_call: TRBV10-3; j_call: TRBJ2-5; clone_size: NA
cdr3_aa: CASSLAASGAYNEQFF; cdr3_nt: TGTGCCAGCAGCTTAGCGGCTAGCGGGGCTTACAATGAGCAGTTCTTC; d_call: TRBD2; v_call: TRBV11-2; j_call: TRBJ2-1; clone_size: NA
cdr3_aa: CASSLGDRGNTEAFF; cdr3_nt: TGCGCCAGCAGCTTGGGGGACAGGGGGAACACTGAAGCTTTCTTT; d_call: TRBD1; v_call: TRBV5-1; j_call: TRBJ1-1; clone_size: NA
cdr3_aa: CASTGGTSAYEQYF; cdr3_nt: TGTGCCAGCACCGGGGGGACTAGCGCCTACGAGCAGTACTTC; d_call: TRBD2; v_call: TRBV2; j_call: TRBJ2-7; clone_size: NA
cdr3_aa: CASSFSQGGTEAFF; cdr3_nt: TGTGCCAGCAGCTTCTCGCAGGGTGGGACTGAAGCTTTCTTT; d_call: NA; v_call: TRBV7-2; j_call: TRBJ1-1; clone_size: NA
cdr3_aa: CASSLHRGTEAFF; cdr3_nt: TGTGCCAGCAGCTTGCACAGGGGCACTGAAGCTTTCTTT; d_call: TRBD1; v_call: TRBV5-8; j_call: TRBJ1-1; clone_size: NA
cdr3_aa: CAISESSSGGSYEQYF; cdr3_nt: TGTGCCATCAGTGAGTCGAGTAGCGGGGGCTCCTACGAGCAGTACTTC; d_call: TRBD2; v_call: TRBV10-3; j_call: TRBJ2-7; clone_size: few
cdr3_aa: CASTVRAGRYGYTF; cdr3_nt: TGTGCCAGTACCGTCCGGGCAGGGCGTTATGGCTACACCTTC; d_call: NA; v_call: TRBV19; j_call: TRBJ1-2; clone_size: NA
cdr3_aa: CASTDEWAHTGELFF; cdr3_nt: TGTGCCAGCACCGACGAATGGGCGCACACCGGGGAGCTGTTTTTT; d_call: NA; v_call: TRBV6-5; j_call: TRBJ2-2; clone_size: NA
cdr3_aa: CASSPPGGAPSEQFF; cdr3_nt: TGTGCCAGCAGTCCTCCGGGGGGGGCCCCTTCAGAGCAGTTCTTC; d_call: TRBD2; v_call: TRBV6-5; j_call: TRBJ2-1; clone_size: NA
cdr3_aa: CASSLASASGVRTDTQYF; cdr3_nt: TGTGCCAGCAGCTTAGCATCGGCTAGCGGGGTTAGGACAGATACGCAGTATTTT; d_call: TRBD2; v_call: TRBV7-2; j_call: TRBJ2-3; clone_size: NA
cdr3_aa: CASSPSGVATDTQYF; cdr3_nt: TGTGCCAGCAGCCCCTCAGGGGTGGCGACAGATACGCAGTATTTT; d_call: NA; v_call: TRBV6-5; j_call: TRBJ2-3; clone_size: once
cdr3_aa: CASSQDLGDYNEQFF; cdr3_nt: TGCGCCAGCAGCCAAGATTTAGGAGACTACAATGAGCAGTTCTTC; d_call: NA; v_call: TRBV4-1; j_call: TRBJ2-1; clone_size: NA
cdr3_aa: CAWSVRAGPFVKLFF; cdr3_nt: TGTGCCTGGAGTGTACGCGCAGGGCCGTTTGTAAAACTGTTTTTT; d_call: NA; v_call: TRBV30; j_call: TRBJ1-4; clone_size: NA
cdr3_aa: CASSYSTGESEKLFF; cdr3_nt: TGTGCCAGCAGTTACTCGACAGGGGAAAGTGAAAAACTGTTTTTT; d_call: TRBD1; v_call: TRBV6-6; j_call: TRBJ1-4; clone_size: NA
cdr3_aa: CASSRTSSYEQYF; cdr3_nt: TGTGCCAGCAGTCGGACTAGCAGTTACGAGCAGTACTTC; d_call: TRBD2; v_call: TRBV6-1; j_call: TRBJ2-7; clone_size: NA
cdr3_aa: CASSPPGRVGANVLTF; cdr3_nt: TGTGCCAGCTCACCACCCGGCAGGGTTGGGGCCAACGTCCTGACTTTC; d_call: NA; v_call: TRBV18; j_call: TRBJ2-6; clone_size: NA
cdr3_aa: CSVEEMAGGYTQYF; cdr3_nt: TGCAGCGTTGAAGAAATGGCGGGCGGGTATACGCAGTATTTT; d_call: NA; v_call: TRBV29-1; j_call: TRBJ2-3; clone_size: NA
cdr3_aa: CAGDLSGANVLTF; cdr3_nt: TGTGCCGGAGACTTATCTGGGGCCAACGTCCTGACTTTC; d_call: NA; v_call: TRBV7-2; j_call: TRBJ2-6; clone_size: NA
cdr3_aa: CAITRGGQMNTEAFF; cdr3_nt: TGTGCCATCACCCGGGGGGGACAGATGAACACTGAAGCTTTCTTT; d_call: TRBD1; v_call: TRBV10-3; j_call: TRBJ1-1; clone_size: NA
cdr3_aa: CASSSGQPQHF; cdr3_nt: TGTGCCAGCAGTTCCGGTCAGCCCCAGCATTTT; d_call: NA; v_call: TRBV28; j_call: TRBJ1-5; clone_size: NA
cdr3_aa: CASGYGISGNTIYF; cdr3_nt: TGTGCCAGTGGCTACGGGATCTCTGGAAACACCATATATTTT; d_call: NA; v_call: TRBV6-5; j_call: TRBJ1-3; clone_size: NA
cdr3_aa: CASSIGTSGGNEQFF; cdr3_nt: TGTGCCAGCAGCATCGGGACTAGCGGGGGGAATGAGCAGTTCTTC; d_call: TRBD2; v_call: TRBV13; j_call: TRBJ2-1; clone_size: NA
cdr3_aa: CASSVLGTSSYNEQFF; cdr3_nt: TGTGCCAGCAGCGTACTGGGGACTAGCTCCTACAATGAGCAGTTCTTC; d_call: TRBD2; v_call: TRBV9; j_call: TRBJ2-1; clone_size: NA
cdr3_aa: CASSYDTSGANVLTF; cdr3_nt: TGTGCCAGCAGTTACGACACTTCTGGGGCCAACGTCCTGACTTTC; d_call: NA; v_call: TRBV6-5; j_call: TRBJ2-6; clone_size: NA
cdr3_aa: CASRGQGATEAFF; cdr3_nt: TGTGCCAGCAGAGGACAGGGGGCCACTGAAGCTTTCTTT; d_call: TRBD1; v_call: TRBV11-3; j_call: TRBJ1-1; clone_size: NA
cdr3_aa: CASSVAGRLNEKLFF; cdr3_nt: TGTGCCAGCAGCGTAGCGGGCCGACTAAATGAAAAACTGTTTTTT; d_call: NA; v_call: TRBV9; j_call: TRBJ1-4; clone_size: NA
cdr3_aa: CASRQGYFLGYTEAFF; cdr3_nt: TGTGCCAGCAGACAGGGTTATTTTTTGGGTTACACTGAAGCTTTCTTT; d_call: NA; v_call: TRBV6-4; j_call: TRBJ1-1; clone_size: NA
cdr3_aa: CASSLWFMGQGAPTYEQYF; cdr3_nt: TGCGCCAGCAGCTTGTGGTTTATGGGACAGGGGGCTCCAACCTACGAGCAGTACTTC; d_call: TRBD1; v_call: TRBV5-1; j_call: TRBJ2-7; clone_size: NA
cdr3_aa: CASFAGVGYGYTF; cdr3_nt: TGTGCCAGCTTTGCAGGGGTCGGCTATGGCTACACCTTC; d_call: NA; v_call: TRBV27; j_call: TRBJ1-2; clone_size: NA
cdr3_aa: CASSIVDSGELFF; cdr3_nt: TGTGCCAGTAGTATAGTGGACTCCGGGGAGCTGTTTTTT; d_call: NA; v_call: TRBV19; j_call: TRBJ2-2; clone_size: NA
cdr3_aa: CASSTKPGTGVDEQYF; cdr3_nt: TGTGCCAGCAGCACCAAACCGGGGACAGGGGTTGACGAGCAGTACTTC; d_call: NA; v_call: TRBV21-1; j_call: TRBJ2-7; clone_size: once
cdr3_aa: CASSNLGQGILNEQFF; cdr3_nt: TGTGCCAGCAGCAACCTGGGACAGGGGATTTTGAATGAGCAGTTCTTC; d_call: TRBD1; v_call: TRBV7-8; j_call: TRBJ2-1; clone_size: NA
cdr3_aa: CATSREYSGSSYEQYF; cdr3_nt: TGTGCCACCAGCAGAGAATATAGCGGGAGCTCCTACGAGCAGTACTTC; d_call: TRBD2; v_call: TRBV15; j_call: TRBJ2-7; clone_size: few
cdr3_aa: CASSLDGGQGTQYF; cdr3_nt: TGTGCCAGCAGCTTAGACGGGGGGCAAGGGACCCAGTACTTC; d_call: NA; v_call: TRBV7-2; j_call: TRBJ2-5; clone_size: NA
cdr3_aa: CASSLMGQGFEQYF; cdr3_nt: TGTGCCAGCAGCTTAATGGGGCAGGGGTTCGAGCAGTACTTC; d_call: NA; v_call: TRBV7-2; j_call: TRBJ2-7; clone_size: NA
cdr3_aa: CASSGQGHNEKLFF; cdr3_nt: TGCGCCAGCAGCGGACAGGGCCATAATGAAAAACTGTTTTTT; d_call: TRBD1; v_call: TRBV5-1; j_call: TRBJ1-4; clone_size: NA
cdr3_aa: CASSRLGGETQYF; cdr3_nt: TGTGCCAGCTCCCGGCTCGGGGGAGAGACCCAGTACTTC; d_call: NA; v_call: TRBV18; j_call: TRBJ2-5; clone_size: NA
cdr3_aa: CASSRGPGNTIYF; cdr3_nt: TGTGCCAGCTCACGGGGGCCTGGAAACACCATATATTTT; d_call: NA; v_call: TRBV18; j_call: TRBJ1-3; clone_size: NA
cdr3_aa: CASSKAGDRAVIREKLFF; cdr3_nt: TGTGCCAGCAGCAAAGCGGGAGACAGGGCTGTAATACGCGAAAAACTGTTTTTT; d_call: NA; v_call: TRBV21-1; j_call: TRBJ1-4; clone_size: NA
cdr3_aa: CASSSTGLGSPLHF; cdr3_nt: TGTGCCAGCAGCTCGACAGGGCTAGGCTCACCCCTCCACTTT; d_call: TRBD1; v_call: TRBV7-9; j_call: TRBJ1-6; clone_size: NA
cdr3_aa: CASSPGTGTEAFF; cdr3_nt: TGCGCCAGCAGCCCGGGGACAGGTACTGAAGCTTTCTTT; d_call: TRBD1; v_call: TRBV4-3; j_call: TRBJ1-1; clone_size: NA
cdr3_aa: CASSQDPRGRTNSPLHF; cdr3_nt: TGCGCCAGCAGCCAAGATCCCAGGGGGCGAACTAATTCACCCCTCCACTTT; d_call: TRBD1; v_call: TRBV4-3; j_call: TRBJ1-6; clone_size: few
cdr3_aa: CASATNYGRVSDEQFF; cdr3_nt: TGTGCCAGCGCCACTAATTACGGCAGGGTGAGCGACGAGCAGTTCTTC; d_call: NA; v_call: TRBV5-8; j_call: TRBJ2-1; clone_size: NA
cdr3_aa: CASSLRPRGGTSELYEQYF; cdr3_nt: TGTGCCAGCAGCCTTCGGCCCCGAGGAGGGACTAGCGAGCTCTACGAGCAGTACTTC; d_call: TRBD2; v_call: TRBV13; j_call: TRBJ2-7; clone_size: NA
cdr3_aa: CASSVDGGGYNEQFF; cdr3_nt: TGTGCCAGCAGCGTCGACGGGGGGGGGTACAATGAGCAGTTCTTC; d_call: TRBD2; v_call: TRBV9; j_call: TRBJ2-1; clone_size: few
cdr3_aa: CASSRGYYEQYF; cdr3_nt: TGTGCCAGCAGTCGGGGGTACTACGAGCAGTACTTC; d_call: NA; v_call: TRBV28; j_call: TRBJ2-7; clone_size: NA